Below are 2 T cell receptor beta chains sequenced from a single sample in a study of regulatory T cells in long-lasting Graves disease. Arm-PCR of CDR3 regions and iRepertoire HTBI primers were the basis on which TCR beta libraries were built. TCRdb redid the calling of the multiplex PCR reads with MiXCR, one entry per CDR3 protein. The table lists fewer than 500,000 distinct CDR3 sequences, about a sixth of them singletons, with 9.5% to 15% in the top ten. Described time point: newly diagnosed GD, antithyroid drugs for less than 3 months. Extracted RNA from PBMCs served as the source of the TCR library. The data were also submitted as part of a second study, on T cells in Graves' hyperthyroidism and ophthalmopathy.

Material: peripheral blood mononuclear cells (PBMCs), obtained at new diagnosis, from a patient treated with antithyroid drugs. Every receptor here comes from a man aged 40-55 years with Graves disease.

The sample holds many counts of this clonotype. The gene calls are TRBV28 and TRBJ2-3; 7 nucleotides line up with TRBD1. The CDR3 has 15 residues. The junction had 7 bases not matched to a gene; V was cut back by 4 bases and J by 3 bases. The germline V gene has CDR1 MDHEN and CDR2 SYDVKM. CDR3: CASSSPRGRTDTQYF. The CDR3 region has the DNA TGTGCCAGCAGTTCTCCTAGGGGGCGGACAGATACGCAGTATTTT.

With regard to this clonotype: This may be a read error, as it is one base from a much larger clone. The chain combines TRBV18 with TRBJ2-7, with D perhaps TRBD1 (6 bases). Between the trimmed V and J ends, which lost 4 bases and 3 bases, there was a span of 19 bases. The V gene's germline CDR1 is KGHSH and CDR2 LQKENI. CDR3 length equals 16 residues. The CDR3 nucleotides read TGTGCCAGCTCACGCCAGCTGACAAGGGGGAACTACGAGCAGTACTTC. It encodes CASSRQLTRGNYEQYF.